Listed here are 25 T cell receptor beta chains from one sample, sequenced in a study of shared clonotypes between healthy human individuals (dated by TCRdb to 2018 to 2021). Libraries were made using the immunoSEQ multiplex PCR assay. Drawn from immuneACCESS, this table holds only the in-frame rearrangements with V and J called that TCRdb kept. Clones are partly lost; checked studies trace under half to an unresolved V gene and leave the rest unexplained. The sample yields 2,100,000 or so clones; approximately 95% were counted once. The ten largest clonotypes hold roughly 0.13% of the sample. The sequenced material came from naive CD4+ T cells sorted from blood. In the paper's terms, the cell subset or site label means: CD45RA+ positively selected. These receptors were taken from a man aged 18 to 29 in good health.

The V and J genes are TRBV5-1 and TRBJ1-5; D is perhaps TRBD1 (6 bases). V was trimmed by 4 bases and J by 8 bases, leaving 22 bases between them. This CDR3 comprises 16 residues. Germline CDR1 is SGHRS and CDR2 is YFSETQ. CDR3 sequence (DNA): TGCGCCAGCAGCCTAGGGGACACTACCTTGGGAGAGCCCCAGCATTTT. Its translation: CASSLGDTTLGEPQHF.

V usage is TRBV11-3 and J usage is TRBJ2-3; 8 nucleotides line up with TRBD1. V dropped 5 bases and J dropped 5; count of bases not matched to a gene: 6. The CDR3 is 14 amino acids. CDR1 is SGHNT and CDR2 is YENEEA in the germline V gene. CDR3 coding DNA: TGTGCCAGCAGCGCGACAGGGGCGGTAGATACGCAGTATTTT. Translation gives CASSATGAVDTQYF.

Turning to this clone: The sample carries other DNA sequences with the same CDR3. J is TRBJ2-7 and V is TRBV5-1; D is possibly TRBD1 or TRBD2 (6 bases each). Germline V gene sequence: CDR1 SGHRS, CDR2 YFSETQ. The CDR3 sequence is 15 residues long. Deletions cut 0 bases from V and 0 bases from J, with 10 bases between. The CDR3 region is CASSLVRDNSYEQYF. The CDR3 DNA is TGCGCCAGCAGCTTGGTGCGGGACAACTCCTACGAGCAGTACTTC.

The chain has TRBV29-1 and TRBJ1-2; the D gene is possibly TRBD1 (5 bases). V lost 3 bases and J lost 8, with 19 bases in between. Germline V gene lookup returns CDR1 SQVTM and CDR2 ANQGSEA. This CDR3 region has 14 residues. The CDR3 DNA follows: TGCAGCGTTGAGGGATCAAGCTGGGGGAGAGGCTACACCTTC. It yields the protein CSVEGSSWGRGYTF. The whole variable domain, remainder taken from reference TRBV29-1 and TRBJ1-2, is SAVISQKPSRDICQRGTSLTIQCQVDSQVTMMFWYRQQPGQSLTLIATANQGSEATYESGFVIDKFPISRPNLTFSTLTVSNMSPEDSSIYLCSVEGSSWGRGYTFGSGTRLTVV.

The chain is built from TRBV7-2 and TRBJ2-7; weak D call: TRBD2 (6 bases). The CDR3 extends over 16 amino acids. Trimming took off 5 bases at V and 1 base at J, with 18 bases between the two ends. The germline V gene has CDR1 SGHTA and CDR2 FQGNSA. CDR3 amino acids: CASSPILGLGSYEQYF. The CDR3 nucleotides are TGTGCCAGCAGCCCTATATTGGGACTGGGGTCCTACGAGCAGTACTTC. Together with reference TRBV7-2 and TRBJ2-7, the CDR3 gives the full variable domain: GAGVSQSPSNKVTEKGKDVELRCDPISGHTALYWYRQSLGQGLEFLIYFQGNSAPDKSGLPSDRFSAERTGGSVSTLTIQRTQQEDSAVYLCASSPILGLGSYEQYFGPGTRLTVT.

The table lists this clone with a count of one. Distinct nucleotide sequences in the sample also encode this CDR3. The rearrangement uses TRBV7-2 and TRBJ2-7, with D tentatively TRBD1 or TRBD2 (5 bases each). Germline values: CDR1 SGHTA, CDR2 FQGNSA. The CDR3 is 13 amino acids. Trimming removed 0 bases from V and 4 bases from J, with 7 bases in between. The CDR3 DNA sequence: TGTGCCAGCAGCTTAGCGGGGGATTACGAGCAGTACTTC. It encodes CASSLAGDYEQYF.

The V and J genes are TRBV5-1 and TRBJ2-7; D could derive from TRBD1 or TRBD2 (5 bases each). CDR1 and CDR2 from the germline V gene are SGHRS and YFSETQ. V shed 0 bases and J shed 3 bases, with 10 bases lying between them. The length of the CDR3 is 14 residues. CDR3 nucleotide sequence: TGCGCCAGCAGCTTGGAGCCAGGGAGCTACGAGCAGTACTTC. Translated, it gives CASSLEPGSYEQYF. The full variable domain, in which reference TRBV5-1 and TRBJ2-7 provide the parts outside the CDR3, is KAGVTQTPRYLIKTRGQQVTLSCSPISGHRSVSWYQQTPGQGLQFLFEYFSETQRNKGNFPGRFSGRQFSNSRSEMNVSTLELGDSALYLCASSLEPGSYEQYFGPGTRLTVT.

This clone occurred once. The sample carries other DNA sequences with the same CDR3. The chain combines TRBV5-1 with TRBJ1-1; D is perhaps TRBD1 (6 bases). Looked up from germline, CDR1 is SGHRS and CDR2 is YFSETQ. V gave up 4 bases and J gave up 7 bases, with 11 bases separating them. This CDR3 region has 12 residues. The chain's CDR3 is CASSVQGLEAFF. The CDR3 DNA reads as TGCGCCAGCAGCGTACAGGGCCTTGAAGCTTTCTTT.

This clone appeared once. The gene calls are TRBV5-1 and TRBJ2-5; 14 nucleotides align to TRBD2. Germline CDR1 is SGHRS and CDR2 is YFSETQ. V trimming: 2 bases; J trimming: 2 bases; junction bases outside the gene matches: 8. This CDR3 is 18 amino acids long. The CDR3: CASSLMGLAGAAQETQYF. The CDR3 region has the DNA TGCGCCAGCAGCTTAATGGGACTAGCGGGAGCCGCGCAAGAGACCCAGTACTTC.

The V call is TRBV18, the J call TRBJ1-3, with a tentative D call TRBD1 (5 bases). CDR1 and CDR2 (germline): KGHSH, LQKENI. The CDR3 length is 17 residues. V dropped 2 bases and J dropped 0 bases, with 14 bases sitting between them. In DNA, the CDR3 is TGTGCCAGCTCACCAAGGCAGGGCTTATTCTCTGGAAACACCATATATTTT. Protein product: CASSPRQGLFSGNTIYF.

Of note for this clone: The identical CDR3 is also encoded by other nucleotide sequences in the sample. This chain links TRBV5-1 with TRBJ2-3; 10 bases align to TRBD1. Trimming took 0 bases from V and 1 from J; bases not matched to a gene: 2. From germline, CDR1 is SGHRS and CDR2 YFSETQ. The CDR3 is made up of 16 amino acids. CDR3 DNA sequence: TGCGCCAGCAGCTTGGTAGGGACAGGGGGCACAGATACGCAGTATTTT. Protein sequence: CASSLVGTGGTDTQYF.

This chain connects TRBV28 to TRBJ2-3; a weak D match, TRBD2 (6 bases). CDR3 length: 13 amino acids. Germline CDR1 MDHEN, CDR2 SYDVKM. The ends were cut back, 6 bases at V and 5 bases at J, with 12 bases in the middle. DNA for the CDR3: TGTGCCAGCAGCTTGGAGGGGAGAGATACGCAGTATTTT. Its protein product is CASSLEGRDTQYF.

This chain connects TRBV30 to TRBJ2-7; D gene ambiguous. This CDR3 has 13 residues. V lost 4 bases and J 1 base, leaving 11 bases between the germline ends. The germline V gene has CDR1 GTSNPN and CDR2 SVGIG (reference sequence). This CDR3 reads CAWNRSPSYEQYF. The CDR3 nucleotides read TGTGCCTGGAACAGATCCCCTTCCTACGAGCAGTACTTC.

V usage is TRBV28 and J usage is TRBJ2-4; D is uncertain. The CDR3 has 14 residues. Per germline, CDR1 MDHEN and CDR2 SYDVKM. V was clipped by 6 bases and J by 6 bases, with 15 bases between them. The CDR3 sequence is CASRETLLGNIQYF. The DNA of the CDR3 is TGTGCCAGCAGGGAGACCCTCTTGGGAAACATTCAGTACTTC.

This clone has a single count. This chain joins TRBV5-1 and TRBJ1-2, with 8 bases identical to TRBD1. The V gene end was trimmed by 3 bases and the J gene end by 6 bases; junction bases not matched to a gene: 7. This CDR3 comprises 14 residues. Per germline, CDR1 SGHRS and CDR2 YFSETQ. The CDR3 sequence: CASSWTGKNDGYTF. CDR3 bases: TGCGCCAGCAGCTGGACAGGGAAAAACGATGGCTACACCTTC.

This rearrangement joins TRBV30 to TRBJ2-1; 13 bases are a match to TRBD2. This CDR3 comprises 19 residues. In germline, CDR1 is GTSNPN, CDR2 SVGIG (reference sequence). After removal of 3 bases from V and 8 bases from J, the junction contained 19 bases not matched to a gene. The CDR3 DNA reads TGTGCCTGGAGCCGCACCCTCCTACTAGCGGGGGGGGCAGGGGATGAGCAGTTCTTC. This translates into CAWSRTLLLAGGAGDEQFF.

This chain connects TRBV30 to TRBJ2-7; 7 nucleotides line up with TRBD1. Losses at the gene ends were 4 bases for V and 2 bases for J; bases not matched to a gene: 8. The germline gives CDR1 GTSNPN, CDR2 SVGIG (reference sequence). The length of the CDR3 is 14 residues. CDR3 residues: CAWTNTGDPYEQYF. The CDR3 DNA follows: TGTGCCTGGACCAACACAGGGGACCCCTACGAGCAGTACTTC.

The chain is built from TRBV9 and TRBJ2-3, with a possible D match to TRBD2 (6 bases). The CDR3 runs to 16 residues. Trimming took 3 bases from V and 5 from J, leaving 19 bases between them. The germline CDR1 and CDR2 sequences are SGDLS and YYNGEE. CDR3 DNA: TGTGCCAGCAGCGGCGGAAGTAGCGGTGTAGGAGATACGCAGTATTTT. Its protein product is CASSGGSSGVGDTQYF.

The V and J genes are TRBV5-1 and TRBJ2-1, with D maybe TRBD2 (6 bases). The length of the CDR3 is 15 residues. V lost 0 bases and J 6 bases, leaving 13 bases between the germline ends. Germline lookup yields CDR1 SGHRS and CDR2 YFSETQ. CDR3 region: CASSLAATSTNEQFF. CDR3 in DNA: TGCGCCAGCAGCTTGGCTGCTACTAGCACCAATGAGCAGTTCTTC.

The V call is TRBV25-1, the J call TRBJ1-1, with 8 bases aligning to TRBD1. Trimming removed 8 bases from V and 4 bases from J; junction bases left unmatched: 9. The CDR3 totals 14 residues. The germline gives CDR1 MGHDK, CDR2 SYGVNS. The CDR3 nucleotides read TGTGCCAGCTCCCCTTTCCAGGGGGCCACTGAAGCTTTCTTT. Translation: CASSPFQGATEAFF.

With regard to this clone: Other DNA sequences in the sample encode the same CDR3. V usage is TRBV4-3 and J usage is TRBJ2-7, with 9 bases matching TRBD1. The CDR3 totals 15 residues. The germline V gene has CDR1 LGHNA and CDR2 YSLEER. Trimming removed 0 bases from V and 2 bases from J; junction bases left unmatched: 2. CDR3 in amino acids: CASSQDRQGAYEQYF. In DNA, the CDR3 is TGCGCCAGCAGCCAAGACCGACAGGGGGCCTACGAGCAGTACTTC.

The chain joins TRBV6-6 to TRBJ2-7; D ambiguous. The CDR3 totals 15 residues. V lost 5 bases to trimming and J lost 0 bases, with 14 bases between them. Germline CDR1 MNHNY, CDR2 SVGAGI (reference sequence). For the CDR3, the DNA is TGTGCCAGCAGTCTGGACGTCGGTAGCTCCTACGAGCAGTACTTC. Protein product: CASSLDVGSSYEQYF.

J is TRBJ2-5 and V is TRBV10-3; no reliable D call. The CDR3 spans 15 residues. V dropped 3 bases and J dropped 5 bases, with 16 bases sitting between them. The germline CDR1 and CDR2 sequences are ENHRY and SYGVKD. DNA of the CDR3: TGTGCCATCAGTGATCCTGGTCGACGGGCGGAGACCCAGTACTTC. It encodes CAISDPGRRAETQYF.

The rearrangement uses TRBV6-1 and TRBJ1-5, with D uncertain. The CDR3 runs 13 residues. V was cut by 7 bases and J by 11 bases, with 18 bases left in between. Germline CDR1 MNHNS, CDR2 SASEGT. Here the CDR3 reads CASIGRNPGAQHF. CDR3 bases: TGTGCCAGCATCGGCCGAAACCCCGGGGCCCAGCATTTT.

The genes are TRBV14 and TRBJ2-5, with D perhaps matching TRBD2 (5 bases). Germline CDR1 is SGHDN and CDR2 is FVKESK. The CDR3 totals 14 residues. V was trimmed by 0 bases and J by 4 bases, leaving 9 bases between them. This chain's CDR3 is CASSQEGSRETQYF. The CDR3 nucleotides are TGTGCCAGCAGCCAAGAGGGGAGCCGAGAGACCCAGTACTTC.